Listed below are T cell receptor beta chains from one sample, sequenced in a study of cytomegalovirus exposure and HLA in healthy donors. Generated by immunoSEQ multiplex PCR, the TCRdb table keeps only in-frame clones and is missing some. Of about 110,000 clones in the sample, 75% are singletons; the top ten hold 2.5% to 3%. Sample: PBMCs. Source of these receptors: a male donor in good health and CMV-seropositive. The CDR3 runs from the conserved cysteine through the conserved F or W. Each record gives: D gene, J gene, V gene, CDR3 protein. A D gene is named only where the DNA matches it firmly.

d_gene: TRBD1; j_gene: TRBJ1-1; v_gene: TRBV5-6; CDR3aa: CASSRQGGNTEAFF
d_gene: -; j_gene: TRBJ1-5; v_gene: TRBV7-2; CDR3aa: CASSFRVGNQPQHF
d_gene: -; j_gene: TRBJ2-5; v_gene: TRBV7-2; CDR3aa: CASSLAVGGVIQETQYF
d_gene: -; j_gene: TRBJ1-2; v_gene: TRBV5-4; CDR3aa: CASVDRANYGYTF
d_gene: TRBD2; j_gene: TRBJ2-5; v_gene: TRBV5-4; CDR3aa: CASSLAGGETQYF
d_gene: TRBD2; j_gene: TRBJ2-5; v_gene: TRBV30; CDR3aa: CAWTRGLANRRQETQYF
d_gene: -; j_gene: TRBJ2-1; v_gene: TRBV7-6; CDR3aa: CASSTGSTGFDEQFF
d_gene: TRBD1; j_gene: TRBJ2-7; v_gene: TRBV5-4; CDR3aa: CASSSAGTGNSEYF
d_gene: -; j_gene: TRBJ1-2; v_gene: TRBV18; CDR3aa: CASSTGQRGYGYTF
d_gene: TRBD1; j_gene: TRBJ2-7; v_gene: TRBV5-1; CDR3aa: CASSLEQGVGYEQYF
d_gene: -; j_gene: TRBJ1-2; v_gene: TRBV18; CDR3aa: CASSREVRINGYTF
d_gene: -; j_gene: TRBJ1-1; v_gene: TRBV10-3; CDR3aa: CAISELGVQGGEVNTEAFF
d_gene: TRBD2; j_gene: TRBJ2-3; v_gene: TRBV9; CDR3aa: CASRSAGGDTQYF
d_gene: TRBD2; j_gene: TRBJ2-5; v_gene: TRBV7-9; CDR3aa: CASSLWLAGGRAETQYF
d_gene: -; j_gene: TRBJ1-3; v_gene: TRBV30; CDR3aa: CAWGEGRGSTIYF
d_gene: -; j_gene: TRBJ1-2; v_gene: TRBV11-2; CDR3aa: CASSLAGARYGYTF
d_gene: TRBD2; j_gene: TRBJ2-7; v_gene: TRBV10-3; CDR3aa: CAISGTSYEQYF
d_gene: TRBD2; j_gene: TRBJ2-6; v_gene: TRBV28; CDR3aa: CAGSLLAGGTSGANVLTF
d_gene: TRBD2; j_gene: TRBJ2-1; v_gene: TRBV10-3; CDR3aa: CAISGSGVDNEQFF
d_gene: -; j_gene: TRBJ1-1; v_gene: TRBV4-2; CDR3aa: CASSRISGHGNTEAFF
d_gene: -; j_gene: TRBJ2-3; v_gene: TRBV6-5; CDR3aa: CASSTGTDTQYF
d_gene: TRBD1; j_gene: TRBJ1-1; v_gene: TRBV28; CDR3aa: CASSFLGQGIAEAFF
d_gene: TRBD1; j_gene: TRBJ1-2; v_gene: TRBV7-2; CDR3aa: CASSSRPQGADYGYTF
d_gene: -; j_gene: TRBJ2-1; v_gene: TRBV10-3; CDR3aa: CAISVEVLGDEQFF
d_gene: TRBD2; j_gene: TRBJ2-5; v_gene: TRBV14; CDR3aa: CASSQDGLARETQYF
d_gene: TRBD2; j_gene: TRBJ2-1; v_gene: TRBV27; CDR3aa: CASTKRGAVNFGEQFF
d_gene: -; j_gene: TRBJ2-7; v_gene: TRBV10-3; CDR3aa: CAISAEGYEQYF
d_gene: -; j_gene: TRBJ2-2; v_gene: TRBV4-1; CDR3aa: CASSQEPVQGHTGELFF
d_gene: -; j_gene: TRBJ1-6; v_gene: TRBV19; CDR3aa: CASSIAGISPLHF
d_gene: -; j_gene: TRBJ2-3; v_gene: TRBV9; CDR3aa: CASSVGVQAEPQYF
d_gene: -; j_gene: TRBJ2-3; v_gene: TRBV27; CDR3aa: CASRLPSTDTQYF
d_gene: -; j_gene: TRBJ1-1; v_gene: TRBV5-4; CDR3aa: CASSFRPGYTEAFF
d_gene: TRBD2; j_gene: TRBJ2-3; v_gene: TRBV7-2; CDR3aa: CASSLTPRLAGGGTDTQYF
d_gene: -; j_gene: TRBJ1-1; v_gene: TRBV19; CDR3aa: CASSISLNTEAFF
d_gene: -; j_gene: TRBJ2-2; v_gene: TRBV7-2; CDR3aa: CASSLALTGELFF
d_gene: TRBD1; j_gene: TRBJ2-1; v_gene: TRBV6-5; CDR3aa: CASRSNRDRVNEQFF
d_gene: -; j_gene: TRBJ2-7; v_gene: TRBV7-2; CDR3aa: CASSQPSGADEQYF
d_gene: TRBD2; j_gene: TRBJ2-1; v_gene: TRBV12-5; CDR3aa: CASGLHVGGSYNEQFF
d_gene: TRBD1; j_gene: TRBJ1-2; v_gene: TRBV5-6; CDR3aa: CASSNDRVLYPF
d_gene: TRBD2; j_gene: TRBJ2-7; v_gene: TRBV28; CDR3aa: CASSSWTSGSYEQYF
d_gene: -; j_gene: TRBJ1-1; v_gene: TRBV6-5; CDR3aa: CASSYGDPRVTEAFF